This TCR beta chain was documented in a study of T-cell memory formation after mild COVID-19. V was cut by 3 bases and J by 5 bases, with 10 bases left in between. The germline V gene encodes CDR1 MGHRA and CDR2 YSYEKL. This CDR3 comprises 13 residues. TCRdb independently ran MiXCR on the 5' RACE reads; one entry per CDR3 protein. The data hold fewer than 150,000 distinct CDR3 sequences, with about 6% observed a single time. The clonotype originates from an adult woman who had mild COVID-19 (a few samples of this study predate the infection). Cell type and time point are not known. The J gene is TRBJ2-5, the V gene TRBV4-1, with D uncertain. The sample comprised PBMCs or a T cell subset sorted from them (not recorded which). The CDR3 DNA is TGCGCCAGCAGCCAGTGTGAGACTGAGACCCAGTACTTC. Residues: CASSQCETETQYF.